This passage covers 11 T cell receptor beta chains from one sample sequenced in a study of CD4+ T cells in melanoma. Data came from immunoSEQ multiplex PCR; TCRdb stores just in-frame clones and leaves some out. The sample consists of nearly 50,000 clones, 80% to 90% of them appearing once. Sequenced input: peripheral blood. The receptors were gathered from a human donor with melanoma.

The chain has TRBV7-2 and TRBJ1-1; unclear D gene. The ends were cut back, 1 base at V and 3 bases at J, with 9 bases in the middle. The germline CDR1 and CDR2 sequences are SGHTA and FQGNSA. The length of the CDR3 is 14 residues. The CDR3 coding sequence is TGTGCCAGCAGCTTAGTATGGGGTTACACTGAAGCTTTCTTT. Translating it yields CASSLVWGYTEAFF.

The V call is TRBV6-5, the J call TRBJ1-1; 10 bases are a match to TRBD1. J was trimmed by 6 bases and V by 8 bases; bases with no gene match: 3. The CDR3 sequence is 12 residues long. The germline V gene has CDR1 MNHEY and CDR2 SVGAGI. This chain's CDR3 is CASGDRGSEAFF. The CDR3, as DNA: TGTGCCAGCGGGGACAGGGGTTCTGAAGCTTTCTTT.

The CDR3 nucleotides are TGCAGCGTTGCTTCGGCGGGGGGGCCCACAGATACGCAGTATTTT. This gives the protein CSVASAGGPTDTQYF. The V and J genes are TRBV29-1 and TRBJ2-3, with 9 bases that match TRBD2. This CDR3 region has 15 residues. V lost 4 bases to trimming and J lost 2 bases; unmatched junction nucleotides: 7. The germline V gene encodes CDR1 SQVTM and CDR2 ANQGSEA.

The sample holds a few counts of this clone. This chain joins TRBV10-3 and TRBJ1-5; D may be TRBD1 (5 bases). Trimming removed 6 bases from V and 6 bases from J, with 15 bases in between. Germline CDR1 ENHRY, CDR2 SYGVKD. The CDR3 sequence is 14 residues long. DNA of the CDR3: TGTGCCATCAGCCCGGGACTAGGGAGTCAGCCCCAGCATTTT. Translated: CAISPGLGSQPQHF.

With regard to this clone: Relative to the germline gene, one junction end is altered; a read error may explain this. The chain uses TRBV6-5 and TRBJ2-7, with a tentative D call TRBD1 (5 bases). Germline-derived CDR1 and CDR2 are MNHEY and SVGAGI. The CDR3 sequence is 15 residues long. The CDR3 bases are TGTGCCAGCAGATACTATGACAGATCCACCTACGAGCAGTACTTC. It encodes CASRYYDRSTYEQYF.

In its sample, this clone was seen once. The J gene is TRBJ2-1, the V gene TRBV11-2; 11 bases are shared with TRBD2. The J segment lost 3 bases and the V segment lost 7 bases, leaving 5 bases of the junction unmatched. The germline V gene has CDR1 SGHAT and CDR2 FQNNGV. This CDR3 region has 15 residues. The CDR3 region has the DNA TGTGCCAGCATCTTGACTAGCGGGGACTACAATGAGCAGTTCTTC. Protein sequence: CASILTSGDYNEQFF.

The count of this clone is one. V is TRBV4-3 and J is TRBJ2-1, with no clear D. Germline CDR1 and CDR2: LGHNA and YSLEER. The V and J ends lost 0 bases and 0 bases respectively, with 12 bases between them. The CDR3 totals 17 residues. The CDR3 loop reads CASSQDGSLSSYNEQFF. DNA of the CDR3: TGCGCCAGCAGCCAAGATGGCTCCCTTTCCTCCTACAATGAGCAGTTCTTC.

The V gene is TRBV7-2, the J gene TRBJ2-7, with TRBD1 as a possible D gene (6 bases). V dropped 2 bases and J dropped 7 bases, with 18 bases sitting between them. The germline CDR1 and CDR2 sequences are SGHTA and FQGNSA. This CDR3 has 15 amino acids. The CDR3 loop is CASSLTGTLGEEQYF. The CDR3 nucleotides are TGTGCCAGCAGCTTAACCGGGACACTTGGGGAGGAGCAGTACTTC.

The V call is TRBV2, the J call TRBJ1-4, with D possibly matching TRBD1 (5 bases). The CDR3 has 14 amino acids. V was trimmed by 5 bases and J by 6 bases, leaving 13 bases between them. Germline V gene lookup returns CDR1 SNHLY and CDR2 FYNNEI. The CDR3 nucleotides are TGTGCCAGCAGTCTCAGGGTAATAGATGAAAAACTGTTTTTT. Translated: CASSLRVIDEKLFF. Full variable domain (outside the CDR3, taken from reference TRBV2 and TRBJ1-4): EPEVTQTPSHQVTQMGQEVILRCVPISNHLYFYWYRQILGQKVEFLVSFYNNEISEKSEIFDDQFSVERPDGSNFTLKIRSTKLEDSAMYFCASSLRVIDEKLFFGSGTQLSVL.

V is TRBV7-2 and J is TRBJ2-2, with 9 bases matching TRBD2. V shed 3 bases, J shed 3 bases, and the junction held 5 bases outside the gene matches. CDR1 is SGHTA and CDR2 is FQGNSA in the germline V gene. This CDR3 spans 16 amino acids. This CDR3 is CASSLSGGIDTGELFF. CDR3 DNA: TGTGCCAGCAGCTTGAGCGGGGGGATAGACACCGGGGAGCTGTTTTTT.

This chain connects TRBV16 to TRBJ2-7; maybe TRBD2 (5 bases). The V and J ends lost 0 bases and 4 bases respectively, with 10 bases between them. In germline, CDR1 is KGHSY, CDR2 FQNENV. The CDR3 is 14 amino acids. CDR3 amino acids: CASSQSGDLYEQYF. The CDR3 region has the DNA TGTGCCAGCAGCCAATCCGGGGATTTGTACGAGCAGTACTTC.